The source of this T cell receptor (beta chain) is a study of shared clonotypes between healthy human individuals. Method: immunoSEQ multiplex PCR; TCRdb's copy keeps in-frame clones and lacks some. The sample has about 1,900,000 clones; around 96% are singletons. Positive CCR7 selection of CD45RO-negative cells yielded the naive CD8 cells, and terminally differentiated effector memory CD45RA+ cells were excluded. The origin of this receptor is a man aged 18 to 29 in good health. The sample comprised naive CD8+ T cells sorted from blood.

CDR3 loop: CASSYSDTWEQYF. CDR3 nucleotides: TGTGCCAGCAGTTACTCGGATACTTGGGAGCAGTACTTC. The J gene is TRBJ2-7, the V gene TRBV6-5; D not resolved. Trimming took 0 bases from V and 7 from J, leaving 10 bases between them. This CDR3 has 13 amino acids. Germline V gene sequence: CDR1 MNHEY, CDR2 SVGAGI.